The TCR beta chain described here comes from a study of T cell responses to AZD1222 COVID-19 vaccine. Regarding the study as a whole: Variant regions that are unmutated are reportedly the target of nearly half of spike-specific TCRs.

On this clone itself: Its target is not known.

The CDR3 contains 13 residues. The V and J ends lost 1 base and 9 bases respectively, with 12 bases between them. Germline values: CDR1 LGHDT, CDR2 YNNKEL (reference sequence). Clones were sequenced by immunoSEQ multiplex PCR, and TCRdb holds only the in-frame ones, with some missing. The sample lists around 130,000 clones, 80% to 95% occurring once. This receptor was obtained from an adult who received the AZD1222 COVID-19 vaccine. The sample was peripheral blood, taken 28 days after the second AZD1222 dose. The chain uses TRBV3-1 (or the pseudogene TRBV3-2) and TRBJ1-2; no definite D call. Here the CDR3 DNA reads TGTGCCAGCAGCCAAGGGAAGACATTGAGCTACACCTTC. Amino acids: CASSQGKTLSYTF.